What follows are 29 T cell receptor beta chains derived from one specimen sequenced in a study of cytomegalovirus exposure and HLA in healthy donors. The PCR employed 60 Vbeta primers together with 13 Jbeta primers. This table comes from immunoSEQ multiplex PCR, and its TCRdb copy is limited to in-frame clones, with some not included. The sample includes about 140,000 clones, roughly 74% of them seen just once. Sequences were obtained from PBMCs. Receptor source: a woman aged 18-35 years in good health and CMV-seropositive.

The chain is built from TRBV4-1 and TRBJ1-3, with 8 bases lining up with TRBD1. This CDR3 has 16 amino acids. V lost 0 bases and J lost 4; bases outside the gene matches: 5. Germline loops: CDR1 MGHRA, CDR2 YSYEKL. The chain's CDR3 is CASSQDGQGRGNTIYF. DNA for the CDR3: TGCGCCAGCAGCCAAGATGGACAGGGAAGGGGAAACACCATATATTTT.

The V gene is TRBV28, the J gene TRBJ2-1, with 9 bases matching TRBD2. CDR3 length equals 19 residues. The germline V gene has CDR1 MDHEN and CDR2 SYDVKM. With 4 bases clipped from V and 3 bases from J, the junction kept 16 bases outside the gene matches. The CDR3 sequence is CASSSFPGSGGLIYNEQFF. CDR3 nucleotides: TGTGCCAGCAGTTCATTCCCGGGGAGCGGGGGGCTGATCTACAATGAGCAGTTCTTC.

This chain uses TRBV5-1 with TRBJ1-2; no definite D call. V lost 1 base and J 8 bases, leaving 12 bases between the germline ends. There are 13 residues in the CDR3. Germline assignment: CDR1 SGHRS and CDR2 YFSETQ. The CDR3 protein is CASSLSLTSGYTF. DNA of the CDR3: TGCGCCAGCAGCTTGTCGTTGACTTCGGGCTACACCTTC. Full variable domain (remainder filled in from reference TRBV5-1 and TRBJ1-2): KAGVTQTPRYLIKTRGQQVTLSCSPISGHRSVSWYQQTPGQGLQFLFEYFSETQRNKGNFPGRFSGRQFSNSRSEMNVSTLELGDSALYLCASSLSLTSGYTFGSGTRLTVV.

The chain employs TRBV2 and TRBJ1-6; D not certain. V was shortened by 3 bases and J by 0 bases, with 9 bases between the two germline ends. The germline CDR1 and CDR2 sequences are SNHLY and FYNNEI. The CDR3 spans 16 residues. The CDR3 region has the DNA TGTGCCAGCAGTGATAGTCTGAGCTCCTATAATTCACCCCTCCACTTT. The encoded protein is CASSDSLSSYNSPLHF.

The J gene is TRBJ2-3, the V gene TRBV19, with TRBD2 matching over 9 bases. Germline V gives CDR1 LNHDA, CDR2 SQIVND (reference sequence). V shed 5 bases, J shed 2 bases, and the junction held 5 bases outside the gene matches. This CDR3 region has 15 residues. CDR3 in amino acids: CASSVQRGDTDTQYF. The CDR3 DNA reads TGTGCCAGTAGTGTCCAGCGGGGGGACACAGATACGCAGTATTTT. Combining the CDR3 with reference TRBV19 and TRBJ2-3 gives the whole variable domain DGGITQSPKYLFRKEGQNVTLSCEQNLNHDAMYWYRQDPGQGLRLIYYSQIVNDFQKGDIAEGYSVSREKKESFPLTVTSAQKNPTAFYLCASSVQRGDTDTQYFGPGTRLTVL.

The gene calls are TRBV18 and TRBJ2-7; 8 bases are a match to TRBD1. The CDR3 runs to 13 residues. The germline gives CDR1 KGHSH, CDR2 LQKENI. Unmatched junction bases numbered 0, after V lost 4 bases and J lost 1 base. The chain's CDR3 is CASSRTGSYEQYF. The CDR3 DNA reads TGTGCCAGCTCACGGACAGGGTCCTACGAGCAGTACTTC.

The chain employs TRBV6-6 and TRBJ1-2; unclear D gene. V shed 7 bases and J shed 7 bases, with 13 bases lying between them. The CDR3 contains 12 residues. Germline V gene lookup returns CDR1 MNHNY and CDR2 SVGAGI (reference sequence). DNA of the CDR3: TGTGCCAGCACAAGGGAGGGTGGTGGCTACACCTTC. Amino acid sequence: CASTREGGGYTF.

The V and J genes are TRBV11-3 and TRBJ1-1, with D maybe TRBD1 (6 bases). Per the germline V gene, CDR1 is SGHNT and CDR2 is YENEEA. CDR3 length: 16 residues. The V gene lost 1 base and the J gene lost 8 bases, with 20 bases spanning the gap. As DNA, the CDR3 is TGTGCCAGCAGCTTAGTTTTGACTGGACAGCCCTCCGAAGCTTTCTTT. This encodes CASSLVLTGQPSEAFF.

This chain's CDR3 is CASSLGTGMDGYTF. DNA of the CDR3: TGCGCCAGCAGCTTGGGGACAGGGATGGATGGCTACACCTTC. V and J are TRBV5-1 and TRBJ1-2; 8 bases are shared with TRBD1. The trim removed 0 bases at V and 6 bases at J, leaving 4 bases unmatched. CDR1 SGHRS and CDR2 YFSETQ come from the germline V gene. The CDR3 sequence is 14 residues long. Filled out from reference TRBV5-1 and TRBJ1-2, the complete variable domain reads KAGVTQTPRYLIKTRGQQVTLSCSPISGHRSVSWYQQTPGQGLQFLFEYFSETQRNKGNFPGRFSGRQFSNSRSEMNVSTLELGDSALYLCASSLGTGMDGYTFGSGTRLTVV.

V is TRBV7-2 and J is TRBJ2-7; maybe TRBD1 (5 bases). CDR1 and CDR2 (germline): SGHTA, FQGNSA. Trimming pared 2 bases from V and 4 bases from J, leaving 9 bases between. CDR3 length: 13 residues. In nucleotides, the CDR3 is TGTGCCAGCAGCTTACAGGGCTTATACGAGCAGTACTTC. Protein: CASSLQGLYEQYF.

CDR3 in DNA: TGTGCCAGCAGCTTTCACAGGGGGCAGCGGGAAAAACTGTTTTTT. This codes for CASSFHRGQREKLFF. The V and J genes are TRBV7-8 and TRBJ1-4; the match to TRBD1 covers 9 bases. This CDR3 has 15 residues. Germline V gene lookup returns CDR1 SGHVS and CDR2 FQNEAQ. Trimming at V came to 3 bases and at J to 8 bases, leaving 7 bases not matched to a gene.

The V call is TRBV27, the J call TRBJ1-6; weak D call: TRBD1 (5 bases). Germline V gene sequence: CDR1 MNHEY, CDR2 SMNVEV (reference sequence). CDR3 length equals 15 residues. V lost 6 bases to trimming and J lost 4 bases, with 13 bases between them. The CDR3 DNA is TGTGCCAGCAGCGCTGGGGCCAGTTATAATTCACCCCTCCACTTT. It yields the protein CASSAGASYNSPLHF.

The CDR3 is CASSLAQGQLGYGYTF. The CDR3 nucleotides are TGCGCCAGCAGCTTGGCCCAAGGACAACTCGGCTATGGCTACACCTTC. The chain has TRBV5-1 and TRBJ1-2; tentative D call: TRBD1 (5 bases). There are 16 residues in the CDR3. Per the germline V gene, CDR1 is SGHRS and CDR2 is YFSETQ. The V end lost 0 bases, the J end lost 4 bases, and 16 bases lay between the germline ends.

This clone showed up just once. V gene TRBV11-2 combines with J gene TRBJ1-1; D not certain. Trimming pared 0 bases from V and 3 bases from J, leaving 11 bases between. Germline CDR1 is SGHAT and CDR2 is FQNNGV. The CDR3 has 15 amino acids. The CDR3 DNA is TGTGCCAGCAGCTTAGACTTCGTCCGGGACACTGAAGCTTTCTTT. Translated, it gives CASSLDFVRDTEAFF. Filled out from reference TRBV11-2 and TRBJ1-1, the complete variable domain reads EAGVAQSPRYKIIEKRQSVAFWCNPISGHATLYWYQQILGQGPKLLIQFQNNGVVDDSQLPKDRFSAERLKGVDSTLKIQPAKLEDSAVYLCASSLDFVRDTEAFFGQGTRLTVV.

The chain employs TRBV10-3 and TRBJ2-5; 7 bases fit TRBD1. The V gene end was trimmed by 4 bases and the J gene end by 5 bases; junction bases not matched to a gene: 4. CDR1 and CDR2 from the germline V gene are ENHRY and SYGVKD. There are 13 residues in the CDR3. CDR3 DNA: TGTGCCATCAGTGCTGGACAGGAGGAGACCCAGTACTTC. Its translation is CAISAGQEETQYF.

This chain joins TRBV6-1 and TRBJ2-5, with 7 bases that match TRBD1. J gave up 5 bases and V 5 bases, and 8 bases lay outside the gene matches. This CDR3 comprises 14 residues. CDR1 is MNHNS and CDR2 is SASEGT in the germline V gene. CDR3 DNA sequence: TGTGCCAGCAGTCTGACAGGGAAACGCGAGACCCAGTACTTC. Amino acids: CASSLTGKRETQYF.

V gene TRBV2 combines with J gene TRBJ1-2, with D perhaps matching TRBD1 (5 bases). V was clipped by 6 bases and J by 4 bases, with 21 bases between them. CDR1 and CDR2 from the germline V gene are SNHLY and FYNNEI. The CDR3 is made up of 16 amino acids. The CDR3 coding sequence is TGTGCCAGCAGAGGGGAGGGGCTAGCGATGGGCTATGGCTACACCTTC. It yields the protein CASRGEGLAMGYGYTF.

This clone was counted only a few times. This chain uses TRBV7-2 with TRBJ1-2; D is perhaps TRBD1 (5 bases). V gave up 5 bases and J gave up 7 bases, with 17 bases separating them. CDR3 size: 14 residues. Per the germline V gene, CDR1 is SGHTA and CDR2 is FQGNSA. The CDR3 region has the DNA TGTGCCAGCAGCACCCCTCCGGGGGGTAGTGGCTACACCTTC. This translates into CASSTPPGGSGYTF.

The chain combines TRBV6-4 with TRBJ2-2; 7 bases align to TRBD2. Trimming at V came to 3 bases and at J to 1 base, leaving 2 bases not matched to a gene. This CDR3 comprises 15 residues. CDR1 is MRHNA and CDR2 is SNTAGT in the germline V gene. CDR3 residues: CASSDSGQNTGELFF. CDR3 nucleotides: TGTGCCAGCAGTGATAGCGGGCAGAACACCGGGGAGCTGTTTTTT.

This chain joins TRBV7-9 and TRBJ1-2; TRBD1 aligns across 11 bases. There are 15 residues in the CDR3. CDR1 is SEHNR, CDR2 FQNEAQ, per germline (reference sequence). V lost 4 bases and J lost 6; bases outside the gene matches: 7. DNA for the CDR3: TGTGCCAGCAGCTCGGACAGGGGGCCTTCGCATGGCTACACCTTC. This gives the protein CASSSDRGPSHGYTF.

The chain has TRBV28 and TRBJ2-3; 13 bases fit TRBD2. This CDR3 comprises 17 residues. The germline V gene has CDR1 MDHEN and CDR2 SYDVKM. The V gene end was trimmed by 6 bases and the J gene end by 2 bases; junction bases not matched to a gene: 8. The CDR3 loop is CASSSIGLAGATDTQYF. The CDR3, as DNA: TGTGCCAGCAGCTCGATCGGACTAGCGGGAGCCACAGATACGCAGTATTTT. Using reference TRBV28 and TRBJ2-3 for the parts outside the CDR3, the full variable domain is DVKVTQSSRYLVKRTGEKVFLECVQDMDHENMFWYRQDPGLGLRLIYFSYDVKMKEKGDIPEGYSVSREKKERFSLILESASTNQTSMYLCASSSIGLAGATDTQYFGPGTRLTVL.

The CDR3 nucleotides read TGTGCCAGCAGCTACAGGGAACGTAACACCGGGGAGCTGTTTTTT. Its protein is CASSYRERNTGELFF. The gene calls are TRBV7-9 and TRBJ2-2, with D possibly matching TRBD1 (6 bases). Trimming pared 4 bases from V and 2 bases from J, leaving 11 bases between. The CDR3 extends over 15 amino acids. CDR1 and CDR2 from the germline V gene are SEHNR and FQNEAQ (reference sequence).

Points on this clone: At one boundary the junction diverges from the germline segment, which might be a read error. J is TRBJ2-2 and V is TRBV5-4, with TRBD1 matching over 7 bases. Germline V gives CDR1 SGHNT, CDR2 YYREEE (reference sequence). The CDR3 has 15 amino acids. CDR3 residues: CAGSRGQTNTGELFF. DNA for the CDR3: TGTGCCGGCAGCAGGGGACAGACGAACACCGGGGAGCTGTTTTTT.

The V and J genes are TRBV28 and TRBJ2-1; TRBD2 is a possible D gene (6 bases). Germline CDR1 is MDHEN and CDR2 is SYDVKM. CDR3 length: 13 amino acids. V lost 8 bases, J lost 2 bases, and 10 bases lay in between. The CDR3 nucleotides are TGTGCCAGCGGGGGGTCTCCCTACAATGAGCAGTTCTTC. The encoded protein is CASGGSPYNEQFF.

The CDR3 DNA follows: TGTGCCAGCAGCGTTCTAGTAACTAGCACAGATACGCAGTATTTT. Translation: CASSVLVTSTDTQYF. The chain combines TRBV28 with TRBJ2-3; unclear D gene. The CDR3 extends over 15 amino acids. Germline V gene data show CDR1 as MDHEN and CDR2 as SYDVKM. Trimming took 6 bases from V and 0 from J, leaving 13 bases between them.

This clone was observed once. V gene TRBV6-5 combines with J gene TRBJ1-2; 10 bases match TRBD1. V was clipped by 7 bases and J by 8 bases; unmatched bases: 13. CDR1 and CDR2 (germline): MNHEY, SVGAGI. The CDR3 loop spans 15 amino acids. For the CDR3, the DNA is TGTGCCAGCAAGAACCGGGACAGGGGTTCGGAGGGCTACACCTTC. This sequence encodes CASKNRDRGSEGYTF.

This clone was found a few times. The chain recombines TRBV6-6 with TRBJ1-2; D not certain. The CDR3 is 15 amino acids. Germline CDR1 MNHNY, CDR2 SVGAGI (reference sequence). The germline V and J ends were trimmed by 6 bases and 3 bases, with 17 bases remaining between them. CDR3 nucleotide sequence: TGTGCCAGCAGCCAAAGACGGAGGATTCACTATGGCTACACCTTC. Its translation: CASSQRRRIHYGYTF.

In its sample, this clone was seen a few times. J is TRBJ1-1 and V is TRBV4-3; 10 nucleotides line up with TRBD1. The trim removed 8 bases at V and 1 base at J, leaving 10 bases unmatched. Germline assignment: CDR1 LGHNA and CDR2 YSLEER. The CDR3 totals 16 residues. The CDR3 is CASRNPGQGRNTEAFF. The DNA for the CDR3 is TGCGCCAGCCGCAACCCGGGACAGGGGCGGAACACTGAAGCTTTCTTT.

This chain links TRBV9 with TRBJ2-3, with 8 positions matching TRBD1. The CDR3 is made up of 16 amino acids. The V gene end was trimmed by 0 bases and the J gene end by 6 bases; junction bases not matched to a gene: 9. Germline V CDR1 and CDR2: SGDLS, YYNGEE. The DNA of the CDR3 is TGTGCCAGCAGCGTAGCTGTCGGACAGGGAGGTGATACGCAGTATTTT. It encodes CASSVAVGQGGDTQYF.